This paragraph covers one T cell receptor beta chain sequence. Its antigen is unidentified. TRB rearrangements were amplified by touch-down multiplex PCR with mixed TRB-A/B primers. TCRdb re-called the multiplex PCR reads; every CDR3 protein appears as one record, without DNA. This sample's clone table lists approximately 11,000 distinct CDR3 sequences. The data stem from a study of T cell clusters in autoimmune cytopenias. Broader study findings: Comparing secondary cytopenia with chronic lymphocytic leukemia showed no cluster-lack signature, apparently masked by lymphoma repertoire. Healthy donors had around 3.1-fold more exclusive TRB clusters than active autoimmune hepatitis patients.

CDR3 length: 15 residues. Germline V gene sequence: CDR1 ENHRY, CDR2 SYGVKD. Each sample's input was 200 to 300 ng genomic DNA, 38,000 or so genome equivalents. This sample was shared with a second study, whose subject was T cell repertoires in aging, cancer and after chemotherapy. From that paper: Six age groups, ranging from 30 or younger to 70 or older, included the donors. Median generation probability rose over the chemotherapy interval in each cancer cohort, suggesting rebound thymic output.

The chain has TRBV10-3 and TRBJ2-1; no DNA is available, so the TRBD2 call from TCRdb remains unchecked. Sample: peripheral blood. This receptor was identified in a human donor in good health. CDR3 sequence: CAISLAGGLNSEQFF.